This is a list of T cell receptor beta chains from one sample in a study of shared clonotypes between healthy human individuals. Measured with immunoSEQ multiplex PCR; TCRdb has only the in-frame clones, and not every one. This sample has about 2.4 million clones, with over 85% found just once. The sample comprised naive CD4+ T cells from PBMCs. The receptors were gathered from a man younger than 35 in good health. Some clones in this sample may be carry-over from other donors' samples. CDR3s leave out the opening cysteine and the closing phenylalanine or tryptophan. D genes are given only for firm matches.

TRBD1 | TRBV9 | ASSVSGTGAEPQH
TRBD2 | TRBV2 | ASSGPAGGTQY
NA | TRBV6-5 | ATKTVSYEQY
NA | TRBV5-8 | ASSRGYRGLYEQY
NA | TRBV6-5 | ASSIIYPSYNEQF
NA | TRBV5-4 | ASSLDGGGAFLSGANVLT
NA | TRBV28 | ASGAPPTSGYT
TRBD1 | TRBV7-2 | ASSVRQGGEAF
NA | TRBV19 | AAGAGVGTDTQY
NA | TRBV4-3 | ASSQDWGKLGKNIQY
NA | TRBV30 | AWSTNTEAF
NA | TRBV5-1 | ASSFRGDEQF
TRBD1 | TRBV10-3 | AIRGDRDAEAF
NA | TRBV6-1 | ASSEDRTKRH
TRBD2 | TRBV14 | ASSPWREGSEQY
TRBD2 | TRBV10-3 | AISGTSGRNEQF
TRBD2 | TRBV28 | ASSQGLAAITLQETQY
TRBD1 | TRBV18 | ASSPGTGVHEQY